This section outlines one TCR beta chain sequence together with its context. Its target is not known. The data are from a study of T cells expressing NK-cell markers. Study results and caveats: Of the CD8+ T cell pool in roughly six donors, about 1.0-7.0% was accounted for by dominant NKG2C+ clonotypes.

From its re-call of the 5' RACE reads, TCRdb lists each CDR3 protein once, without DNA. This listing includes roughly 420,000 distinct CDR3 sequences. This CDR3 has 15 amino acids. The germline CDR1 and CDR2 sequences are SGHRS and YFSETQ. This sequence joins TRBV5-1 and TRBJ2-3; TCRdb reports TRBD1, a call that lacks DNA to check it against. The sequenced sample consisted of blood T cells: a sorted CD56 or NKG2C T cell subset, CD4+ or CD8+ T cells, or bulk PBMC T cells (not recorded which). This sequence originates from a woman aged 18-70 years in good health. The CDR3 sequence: CASSLSDSGADTQYF.